The entry below gives a single T cell receptor (beta chain) sequence along with its context. Its antigen specificity is not known. It has no much larger one-base neighbor in the sample; base qualities were not kept. A distance of 14 bases separates the germline ends of V and J, which lose 7 bases and 1 base respectively. The CDR3 spans 15 residues, from the cysteine through the phenylalanine. The retained sequence is limited to the CDR3, 45 bases, with the frame set at the first base. CDR1 and CDR2 (MNHEY, SMNVEV) derive from the germline V gene (reference sequence). These data are taken from a study of cytomegalovirus exposure and HLA in healthy donors (dated by TCRdb to 2017 to 2019). Study-wide context: An earlier analysis of approximately 590 of the donors reported 250 to 350 Gb of sequence data and approximately 110 million unique TCR beta sequences from about 200 million T cells. An early release covering approximately 600 HLA-typed donors comprised roughly 300 gigabases of sequencing data and about 90 million unique TCR sequences. The genetic ancestry cluster associated with self-reported Caucasian donors included over 65% of the approximately 400 genotyped donors. The aim of the study was to test whether cataloging public T cell receptors could identify signatures of past pathogen exposure. The study used immunosequencing to profile the T cell repertoires of approximately 650 subjects and linked those repertoires to cytomegalovirus serostatus. In addition to the first cohort of roughly 700 subjects, a separate validation cohort of approximately 110 different subjects was used. High-throughput TCR immunosequencing, statistical association of individual TCRs with disease status, and machine learning were combined to predict cytomegalovirus infection status. In a later analysis, previously published TCR beta repertoires from fewer than 750 donors were re-analyzed and high-resolution HLA genotyping was added so that TCR occurrence patterns could be studied. The later analysis used no new phenotypic data to find candidate immune exposures, relying instead on TCR beta sequences and their occurrence across donors. In an earlier analysis of roughly 540 of the donors, high-throughput TCR beta sequencing was used to judge whether each TCR beta V gene segment behaved as functional or pseudogenic. Donor age, sex, ethnicity and CMV serostatus were compiled alongside the repertoire data. A later genetic analysis used genome-wide SNP genotypes for about 60% of the roughly 670 donors, treating that subset as a discovery cohort. All discovery cohort repertoires had been generated on a single sequencing platform. HLA typing included class I and class II loci at four-digit resolution. The number of donors typed differed by locus, with roughly 620-630 for A, B, C, DRB1 and DQB1, around 560 for DQA1, approximately 580 for DPA1, and some 440 for DPB1. Because of strong linkage in the cohort, roughly five DR-DQ haplotypes were treated as single units for association and clustering. Across approximately 420 genotyped donors of the cohort, an average of approximately 220,000 unique TCR beta nucleotide sequences per donor were sequenced, and roughly 20% of those sequences were non-productive.

In total, about 650 healthy bone marrow donors made up the cohort. All cohort members were sampled while nominally healthy, although unrecorded immune exposures were likely present. The donor tested CMV seronegative and was one of the 352 seronegative cohort members. A peripheral blood sample was provided by each donor, and peripheral blood mononuclear cells were used for TCR beta sequencing. The Qiagen DNeasy Blood Extraction Kit was used to extract genomic DNA from the blood cell samples. What the study reported, not specific to this receptor: Compared with equally common non-associated chains, HLA-associated TCR beta chains in a later analysis were more clonally expanded and had lower generation probabilities. Strong co-occurrence of HLA alleles, especially DR and DQ, made assigning TCR associations to individual alleles difficult. Linkage disequilibrium might explain the correlated functional status among segregating V segments, but an unknown experimental factor could not be ruled out. A cluster of highly shared sequence variants was judged likely to represent a technical artifact of the sequencing pipeline. A few of the identified cytomegalovirus-associated TCR beta chains were confirmed in vitro to be specific for cytomegalovirus antigens. Some IMGT-functional V segments, including TRBV6-2 and TRBV6-3, could not be distinguished by the 87-base-pair reads and were therefore excluded. A further reported finding was that TCR beta sequences accurately predicted the HLA-A and HLA-B alleles for most subjects in the first cohort. Roughly uniform sequencing depth across donors was assumed in presence/absence analyses, although this assumption may not hold. Because counts were too low, approximately 18 rarely observed V segments, including chromosome 9 orphons, were excluded from the earlier analysis of a few hundred of the donors. Only TCR beta chains were sequenced in this cohort, and the absence of alpha or paired-chain data limited detectable features. While some public TCRs were present in many individuals, most TCR sequences turned up only very rarely across donors. According to a later analysis, TCR association rates differed among HLA loci, with DRB1 alleles showing the most associated TCRs and HLA-C alleles showing the fewest. According to the authors, the approach could potentially be generalized to other disease states and immunological phenotypes. An association between a missense DCLRE1C variant and V-gene and J-gene trimming of TCR beta chains was found in a later genetic analysis and replicated in an independent cohort. The only immune exposure information available for the cohort was CMV serostatus. According to a later analysis, parvovirus B19, influenza, CMV and Epstein-Barr virus appeared linked to several top co-occurrence clusters. The classifier was reported to diagnose cytomegalovirus status with high specificity and sensitivity in both the original and validation cohorts. A later analysis found that most CMV-associated TCR beta chains appeared HLA-restricted, with HLA associations seemingly driven largely by CMV exposure. Because HLA typing was missing for some donors at each locus, association tests included only the typed subset. In an earlier analysis of more than 450 of the donors, most TCR beta V segments were observed in productive rearrangements about 87% or about 30% of the time, broadly matching IMGT annotations. According to a later genetic analysis, donors in an Asian-associated ancestry cluster had fewer N-insertions in productive TCRs than the approximately 710-donor mean. A later analysis associated about 17,000 TCR beta sequences with specific HLA alleles at a false discovery rate of 0.05. A total of 150 or so TCR beta chains were listed by the study as associated with cytomegalovirus.

Library preparation was by the immunoSEQ multiplex PCR assay. A mixture of 60 forward primers for TCR Vbeta segments and 13 reverse primers for TCR Jbeta segments was used in the multiplex PCR. A multiplex PCR assay on genomic DNA amplified the CDR3 region of rearranged TCR beta genes. The Illumina HiSeq System was used to sequence the amplified TCR beta libraries as 87-base-pair reads. The authors' pipeline ran thus. In a later analysis, tens of millions of unique TCR beta chains were counted across the roughly 670 repertoires, and around 10 million of these chains were shared by at least two donors. Raw reads were error-corrected and collapsed into unique sequences with a nearest-neighbor algorithm that merged closely related sequences to remove PCR and sequencing errors. CDR3 sequences were aligned to IMGT reference sequences to assign V, D and J gene segments. For a sequence to be retained, a match of at least six nucleotides was required to both a V gene segment and a J gene segment. Rearrangements were classified as productive when the CDR3 lacked stop codons and remained in frame with V and J, and all other rearrangements were classified as non-productive. CDR3 was defined according to IMGT convention as the region running from the second conserved V-encoded cysteine to the conserved J-encoded phenylalanine. Sequences without an unambiguous match to a single V gene segment were excluded from the earlier analysis of several hundred of the donors. An earlier analysis of 500 to 600 of the donors classified V segments as functional when productive rearrangements were above 56.7% and as segregating when the standard deviation between donors was above 5%. A statistical classification framework was built for diagnosing cytomegalovirus status from the catalog of TCR beta chain sequences. In a later analysis, V and J genes were assigned by comparing TCR nucleotide sequences against IMGT/GENE-DB human TR gene sequences. Using the TCRdist pipeline, a later analysis assigned CDR3 sequences along with most-parsimonious VDJ recombination scenarios. In a later analysis, each TCR beta chain was defined by its CDR3 amino acid sequence together with its V-gene family, and reads lacking a unique V-gene family were excluded. As a way to deal with suspected cross-contamination and a sequencing artifact, a later analysis dropped 450 to 700 nucleotide sequences that were highly shared and had low generation probability. For each public chain, a later analysis derived a clonal expansion index from normalized ranks of inferred template counts within each repertoire. Generation probabilities in a later analysis came from a VDJ recombination model fitted to out-of-frame rearrangements, and those results were checked against IGoR. In a later analysis, TCR-TCR, TCR-HLA and TCR-CMV co-occurrence was scored with hypergeometric tests, and a repertoire-size bias correction was applied to TCR pairs. In a later analysis, false discovery rates were estimated by permuting HLA or CMV assignments 20 times. In a later analysis, co-occurring TCRs were grouped using DBSCAN, with TCRdist sequence similarity added in when clustering inside HLA-allele-positive subsets. Co-occurrence clustering excluded repertoires with fewer than 30,000 or more than 120,000 public chains, plus five with anomalous nucleotide sharing. In its TCRdb copy, this immuneACCESS table keeps in-frame sequences only and misses some clones. Where compared with another copy, unresolved V genes explain less than half of these, and the others have no known cause. V and J calls and clone size are copied from that table; D and trimming were computed from the DNA. Recorded for this sample are 100,000 to 150,000 clones; around 75% of them occurred a single time. Over 2.5% of the sample is taken by the ten largest.

The origin of this receptor is a woman aged 45-59 years in good health and CMV-seronegative. The V and J segments used are TRBV27 and TRBJ1-5, and TRBD1 may be the D gene, going by 6 matching bases. The sequenced sample consisted of PBMCs. The sequence in DNA is TGTGCCAGCACCCAGGGGTTAGGGAGCAATCAGCCCCAGCATTTT. Protein translation: CASTQGLGSNQPQHF.